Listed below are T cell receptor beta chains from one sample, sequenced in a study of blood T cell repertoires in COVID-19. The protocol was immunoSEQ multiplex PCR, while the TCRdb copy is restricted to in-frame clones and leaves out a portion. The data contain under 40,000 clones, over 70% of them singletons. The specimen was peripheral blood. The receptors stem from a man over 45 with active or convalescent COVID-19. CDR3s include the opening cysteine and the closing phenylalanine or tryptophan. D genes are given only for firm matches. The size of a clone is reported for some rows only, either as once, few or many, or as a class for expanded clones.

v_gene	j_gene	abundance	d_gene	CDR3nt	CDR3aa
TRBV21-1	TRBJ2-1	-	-	TGTGCCAGCAGCAAACCAGGGGACGGTGGCGGCAATGAGCAGTTCTTC	CASSKPGDGGGNEQFF
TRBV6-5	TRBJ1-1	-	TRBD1	TGTGCCAGCAGAAAACAGGGGGCTGTGAACACTGAAGCTTTCTTT	CASRKQGAVNTEAFF
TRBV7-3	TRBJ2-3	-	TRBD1	TGTGCCAGCAGCCCTTGGGACAGGGGCGCAGGCACAGATACGCAGTATTTT	CASSPWDRGAGTDTQYF
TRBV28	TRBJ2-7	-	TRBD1	TGTGCCAGCAGGATCCTGACAGGGTCCTACGAGCAGTACTTC	CASRILTGSYEQYF
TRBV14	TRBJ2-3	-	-	TGTGCCAGCAGTCACACAGATACGCAGTATTTT	CASSHTDTQYF
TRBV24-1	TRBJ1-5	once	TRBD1	TGTGCCACCGCACCATTCGGACAGGGAAGGGATCAGCCCCAGCATTTT	CATAPFGQGRDQPQHF
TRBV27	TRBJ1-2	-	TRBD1	TGTGCCAGCAGTTTGACAGGGGGGCCCTATGGCTACACCTTC	CASSLTGGPYGYTF
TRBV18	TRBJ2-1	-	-	TGTGCCAGCTCAATTACTAGCCCCGGGGACAATGAGCAGTTCTTC	CASSITSPGDNEQFF
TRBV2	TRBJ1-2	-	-	TGTGCCAGCAGTCGGGACATTAACTATGGCTACACCTTC	CASSRDINYGYTF
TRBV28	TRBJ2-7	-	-	TGTGCCAGCAGTTTATACGGCTCCTACGAGCAGTACTTC	CASSLYGSYEQYF
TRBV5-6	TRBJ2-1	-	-	TGTGCCAGCAGTTCGTCCGAGGGACTCCCTCCTCCGGATGAGCAGTTCTTC	CASSSSEGLPPPDEQFF
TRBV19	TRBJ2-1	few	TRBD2	TGTGCCAGACACGGAGCGCGGGGGGGGGACAATGAGCAGTTCTTC	CARHGARGGDNEQFF
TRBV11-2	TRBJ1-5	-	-	TGTGCCAGCAGCTCAGACTACGGGCAGCCCCAGCATTTT	CASSSDYGQPQHF
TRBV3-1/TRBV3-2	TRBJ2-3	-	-	TGTGCCAGCAGCCAAGATCTGATAGTCACAGATACGCAGTATTTT	CASSQDLIVTDTQYF
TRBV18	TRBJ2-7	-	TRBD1	TGTGCCAGCTCACTGCGACAGGGAAGGGACGAGCAGTACTTC	CASSLRQGRDEQYF
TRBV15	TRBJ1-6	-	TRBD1	TGTGCCACCAGCAGAGATTGGACAGGGGGATGGAATTCACCCCTCCACTTT	CATSRDWTGGWNSPLHF
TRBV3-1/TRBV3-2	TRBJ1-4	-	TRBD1	TGTGCCAGCAGCCAAGGAGGGGGCACGGCTAATGAAAAACTGTTTTTT	CASSQGGGTANEKLFF
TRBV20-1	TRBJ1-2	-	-	TGCAGTGCTAGTATCAACAGCAACTATGGCTACACCTTC	CSASINSNYGYTF
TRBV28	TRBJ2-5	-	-	TGTGCCAGCAGCCGGGGAGGGGGGGGTGCGGAGACCCAGTACTTC	CASSRGGGGAETQYF
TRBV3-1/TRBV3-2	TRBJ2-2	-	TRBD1	TGTGCCAGCAGCCAAGGAGGGACAGGCACCGGGGAGCTGTTTTTT	CASSQGGTGTGELFF
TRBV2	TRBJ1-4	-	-	TGTGCCAGCAGTGGAAGCAGGGAGGGCGAAAAACTGTTTTTT	CASSGSREGEKLFF
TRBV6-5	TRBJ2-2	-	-	TGTGCCAGCAGTTACTCGTCGGGGTACACCGGGGAGCTGTTTTTT	CASSYSSGYTGELFF
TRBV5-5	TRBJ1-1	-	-	TGTGCCAGCAGCAGCCGCCCCATGAACACTGAAGCTTTCTTT	CASSSRPMNTEAFF
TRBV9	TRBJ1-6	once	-	TGTGCCAGCAGCGCCACGGGGGTAGGTTCACCCCTCCACTTT	CASSATGVGSPLHF
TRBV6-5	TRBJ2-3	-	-	TGTGCCAGCTCTAGCGCCACAGATACGCAGTATTTT	CASSSATDTQYF
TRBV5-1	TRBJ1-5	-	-	TGCGCCAGCAGCTTGTTAAGCAATCAGCCCCAGCATTTT	CASSLLSNQPQHF
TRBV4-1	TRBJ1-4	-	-	TGCGCCAGCAGCCAACGAGCCTTCAGGACAGCCGGCTCCGAAAAACTGTTTTTT	CASSQRAFRTAGSEKLFF
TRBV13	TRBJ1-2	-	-	TGTGCCAGCAGCCCTCGACGGACTTCGAACTATGGCTACACCTTC	CASSPRRTSNYGYTF
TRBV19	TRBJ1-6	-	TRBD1	TGTGCCAGTAGCGGACAGGGAAATTCACCCCTCCACTTT	CASSGQGNSPLHF
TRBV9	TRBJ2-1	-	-	TGTGCCAGCAGCGTAACCGGGGGGCCATTAACCTACAATGAGCAGTTCTTC	CASSVTGGPLTYNEQFF
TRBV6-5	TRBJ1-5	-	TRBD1	TGTGCCAGCAGCTCACAGGGGGCTGTTCAGCCCCAGCATTTT	CASSSQGAVQPQHF
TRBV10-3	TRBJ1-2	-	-	TGTGCCATCAAGGAGGTCGCAGGGGTGGATGGCTACACCTTC	CAIKEVAGVDGYTF
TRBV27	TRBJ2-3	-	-	TGTGCCAGCAGTTCGACGGGGTCCCTCGGCACAGATACGCAGTATTTT	CASSSTGSLGTDTQYF
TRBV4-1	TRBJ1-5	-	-	TGCGCCAGCAGCCCTCTAGGAGGAGGGGCTGGTCAGCCCCAGCATTTT	CASSPLGGGAGQPQHF
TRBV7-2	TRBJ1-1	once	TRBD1	TGTGCCAGCAGCAAGCGCACAGGGGGCGCTGGATCTGAAGCTTTCTTT	CASSKRTGGAGSEAFF